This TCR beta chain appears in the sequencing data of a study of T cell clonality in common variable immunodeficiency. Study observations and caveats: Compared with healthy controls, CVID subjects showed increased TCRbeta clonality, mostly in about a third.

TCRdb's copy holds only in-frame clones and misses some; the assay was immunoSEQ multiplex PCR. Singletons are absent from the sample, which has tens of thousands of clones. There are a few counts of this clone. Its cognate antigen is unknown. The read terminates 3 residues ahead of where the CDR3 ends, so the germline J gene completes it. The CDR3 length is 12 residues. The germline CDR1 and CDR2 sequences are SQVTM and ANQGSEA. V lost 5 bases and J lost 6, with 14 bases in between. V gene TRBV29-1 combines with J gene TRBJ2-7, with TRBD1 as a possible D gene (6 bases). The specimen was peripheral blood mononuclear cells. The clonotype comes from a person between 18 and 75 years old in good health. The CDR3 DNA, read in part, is TGCAGCGTTATCAGGGCACAGGGCGAG. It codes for CSVIRAQGE. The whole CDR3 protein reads CSVIRAQGEQYF.